This TCR beta chain was sequenced during a study of T cells in Graves' hyperthyroidism and ophthalmopathy (dated by TCRdb to between 2019 and 2020). Some background on the complete study: Peripheral blood was collected at initial diagnosis, before any treatment. To identify TCR V-J signatures that set the groups apart, the researchers used a discovery cohort of about a hundred patients, made up of 40 to 45 with Graves' ophthalmopathy and about 59 with stable Graves' hyperthyroidism. Whether ophthalmopathy could be predicted prospectively was tested in an independent validation cohort made up of 18 hyperthyroidism patients plus 17 patients who later progressed to ophthalmopathy. The 95 to 100 discovery patients were randomly divided into training and test sets at a 7:3 ratio. In addition, the study compared T-cell repertoires in thyroid tissue and in blood from about six Graves' hyperthyroidism patients. After sampling, hyperthyroidism patients received methimazole starting at 30 mg daily, and ophthalmopathy patients received high-dose intravenous methylprednisolone. The paper describes TCR Vbeta CDR3 sequencing of 135 peripheral blood samples, made up of fewer than 50 ophthalmopathy patients, 70 to 75 hyperthyroidism patients and roughly 17 progressor patients.

Relative to germline, V is 1 base shorter and J is 7 bases shorter, with 7 bases between their ends. The CDR3 contains 12 residues, cysteine and phenylalanine counted. Of all the DNA, just the CDR3 is kept, 36 bases in frame from base 1. Per the germline V gene (reference sequence), LNHNV is the CDR1 and YYDKDF is the CDR2. Moderately to severely active disease, a Clinical Activity Score of at least 3, a NOSPECS grade of at least 4, and a duration under 3 months were present in ophthalmopathy patients. Patients with uncontrolled infections, other autoimmune diseases, pregnancy or lactation were excluded. Diagnoses were established on the basis of clinical symptoms, serum thyroxine and TRAb, thyroid ultrasound, and orbital computed tomography. PBMCs were separated from around 9.1 ml of fresh peripheral blood using Ficoll-Paque density gradient centrifugation. Total RNA was extracted with Trizol reagent, and quality was checked on an Agilent 2100 Bioanalyzer.

There are many counts of this clonotype. This clone's antigen is unknown. The sample holds no much larger clone one base away, and base qualities are not on file. The research as a whole found: Sample size was not statistically predetermined, and investigators were not blinded to group allocation. Most expanded thyroid clonotypes (frequency above 0.001) were also found in blood, which suggests that blood repertoires may mirror thyroid immune responses. In validation, progression to ophthalmopathy was predicted by the model with nearly 71% sensitivity and approximately 78% specificity, a median of roughly six months before onset. In cross-validation, a model built on a 13 V-J signature told ophthalmopathy apart from stable hyperthyroidism with over 85% sensitivity and around 81% specificity, and in testing the same model reached 80%/75%.

The TCR beta CDR3 regions were amplified from RNA transcripts. A first-round RT-PCR of the TCR CDR3 used the HTBI primer set with the Qiagen OneStep RT-PCR kit. A second multiplex PCR round built the libraries, followed by size selection and purification. Libraries were sequenced paired-end with 100 bp reads on an Illumina HiSeq2000. Regarding the original processing steps: SOAPnuke was used to process the raw data, removing reads that contained adapters or uncalled bases, had a mean Phred below 15, or lacked an exact match to the constant primer or identifier. High-quality paired reads were merged using COPE v1.2.5, and each unique nucleotide sequence was defined as a clonotype. MiTCR v1.1 was used to align the clonotypes against IMGT TRBV, TRBD and TRBJ reference segments. Analysis was restricted to V-J combinations with a frequency above 0.0001, which covered roughly 99% of repertoires. The TCS score was defined as the ratio of F50 (clonal expansion) to E x V (chaos), calculated using BLOSUM62-based TCRdist between CDR3 peptides within each V-J. Welch's t-statistics and random forest reduced roughly 500 V-J features to under 15, which were used in a naive Bayes classifier (R e1071). The raw public data were reprocessed by TCRdb itself: fastp quality trimming at Q25, MiXCR clonotype calling, in-frame beta chains only. Rows matching on CDR3 protein sequence are summarized as one entry with the most common DNA and genes. These V and J calls are TCRdb output, not the study's own analysis. The sample includes fewer than 400,000 distinct CDR3 sequences, with more than 12% observed a single time. The biggest ten clones account for around 30% of the sample.

This receptor was obtained from a middle-aged man with Graves' ophthalmopathy. The sequence joins TRBV15 to TRBJ1-1; the D gene lacks a confident call. Sequenced input: blood. The DNA sequence is as follows: TGTGCCACCAGCAGAGGAGAGGTTGAAGCTTTCTTT. This sequence encodes CATSRGEVEAFF. Beyond the CDR3, the reference TRBV15 and TRBJ1-1 genes provide the residues; the full variable domain reads: DAMVIQNPRYQVTQFGKPVTLSCSQTLNHNVMYWYQQKSSQAPKLLFHYYDKDFNNEADTPDNFQSRRPNTSFCFLDIRSPGLGDTAMYLCATSRGEVEAFFGQGTRLTVV.